Here is one TCR beta chain with its context. The antigen remains unidentified. These data belong to a study of response to subunit inactivated influenza vaccine. Whole-study findings and limits: The authors suggested that few new T cells are recruited per seasonal influenza vaccination.

Trimming left V 7 bases short and J 1 base short, with 10 bases between. The germline V gene encodes CDR1 MNHNY and CDR2 SVGAGI (reference sequence). This CDR3 is 13 amino acids long. From the RT-PCR reads, TCRdb called clonotypes with MiXCR, one entry per CDR3 protein. The sample has over 650,000 distinct CDR3 sequences; approximately 17% are singletons. The rearrangement joins TRBV6-6 to TRBJ2-5; D perhaps matches TRBD1 (6 bases). The sequenced sample was PBMCs from blood, obtained around 5 days after vaccination. The source is a man in his forties or fifties who received an inactivated influenza vaccine. Written as DNA, the CDR3 is TGTGCCAGCAATCTGGACAGCCAAGAGACCCAGTACTTC. Translating gives CASNLDSQETQYF.